These 31 T cell receptor beta chains were sequenced from one sample in a study of STAT5B mutations in CD4+ large granular lymphocyte leukemia. Only in-frame clones appear in the TCRdb table, and some are missing; sequencing was by immunoSEQ multiplex PCR. The sample holds under 35,000 clones; 70% to 85% are singletons and the top ten take 2.1%. Material for sequencing was CD4+ T cells from blood buffy coats. All receptors derive from a human donor in good health.

The rearrangement joins TRBV27 to TRBJ2-2; D is perhaps TRBD1 or TRBD2 (5 bases each). Germline V lookup: CDR1 MNHEY, CDR2 SMNVEV (reference sequence). With 1 base removed from V and 7 bases from J, the gap between germline ends came to 10 bases. The CDR3 contains 14 residues. The DNA of the CDR3 is TGTGCCAGCAGTTTATGGGGACGTGGCGGGGAGCTGTTTTTT. It yields the protein CASSLWGRGGELFF.

The V call is TRBV9, the J call TRBJ2-2; D call uncertain. The V end lost 0 bases, the J end lost 0 bases, and 6 bases lay between the germline ends. This CDR3 region has 15 residues. CDR1 and CDR2 (germline): SGDLS, YYNGEE. In nucleotides, the CDR3 is TGTGCCAGCAGCGTAGATCCAGCGAACACCGGGGAGCTGTTTTTT. Translating gives CASSVDPANTGELFF.

The chain combines TRBV7-2 with TRBJ2-7; D is possibly TRBD1 or TRBD2 (6 bases each). The CDR3 is 14 residues long. CDR1 is SGHTA and CDR2 is FQGNSA in the germline V gene. V dropped 2 bases and J dropped 7 bases, with 15 bases sitting between them. In DNA form, the CDR3 reads TGTGCCAGCAGCTTACGGGGGCGCGGAAAAGAGCAGTACTTC. This translates into CASSLRGRGKEQYF. Based on the CDR3 plus reference TRBV7-2 and TRBJ2-7, the full variable domain is GAGVSQSPSNKVTEKGKDVELRCDPISGHTALYWYRQSLGQGLEFLIYFQGNSAPDKSGLPSDRFSAERTGGSVSTLTIQRTQQEDSAVYLCASSLRGRGKEQYFGPGTRLTVT.

The V gene is TRBV5-1, the J gene TRBJ1-1; no firm D call. CDR1 is SGHRS and CDR2 is YFSETQ in the germline V gene. Trimming removed 0 bases from V and 7 bases from J, with 13 bases in between. This CDR3 spans 14 amino acids. CDR3 amino acids: CASSLDSGILEAFF. CDR3 bases: TGCGCCAGCAGCTTGGATTCAGGCATCCTTGAAGCTTTCTTT. Full variable domain (outside the CDR3, taken from reference TRBV5-1 and TRBJ1-1): KAGVTQTPRYLIKTRGQQVTLSCSPISGHRSVSWYQQTPGQGLQFLFEYFSETQRNKGNFPGRFSGRQFSNSRSEMNVSTLELGDSALYLCASSLDSGILEAFFGQGTRLTVV.

This clone was recorded a few times. The chain has TRBV19 and TRBJ1-1, with D unclear. CDR1 is LNHDA, CDR2 SQIVND, per germline (reference sequence). The CDR3 spans 15 residues. V was pared by 1 base and J by 1 base, with 10 bases between. The CDR3 nucleotides read TGTGCCAGTAGTATAGGGGCTTGGGGGAACACTGAAGCTTTCTTT. Residues: CASSIGAWGNTEAFF.

CDR3 region: CSASKVGEAFF. CDR3 in DNA: TGCAGTGCTAGTAAGGTTGGTGAAGCTTTCTTT. V and J are TRBV20-1 and TRBJ1-1; D gene uncertain. From germline, CDR1 is DFQATT and CDR2 SNEGSKA (reference sequence). This CDR3 region has 11 residues. The germline V and J ends were trimmed by 3 bases and 7 bases, with 9 bases remaining between them.

This clone appeared once. V is TRBV7-9 and J is TRBJ1-1; D not certain. The germline gives CDR1 SEHNR, CDR2 FQNEAQ (reference sequence). CDR3 length equals 13 residues. V was trimmed by 2 bases and J by 1 base, leaving 5 bases between them. CDR3 in DNA: TGTGCCAGCAGCTTATACGGGAACACTGAAGCTTTCTTT. It codes for CASSLYGNTEAFF.

The J gene is TRBJ2-5, the V gene TRBV7-9; no clear D. Trimming removed 1 base at V and 9 bases at J, with 6 bases between. Germline lookup yields CDR1 SEHNR and CDR2 FQNEAQ (reference sequence). The length of the CDR3 is 11 residues. CDR3 region: CASSLEEPQYF. The CDR3 coding sequence is TGTGCCAGCAGCTTAGAAGAACCCCAGTACTTC.

The V and J genes are TRBV28 and TRBJ1-5; TRBD1 might be the D (5 bases). Germline V lookup: CDR1 MDHEN, CDR2 SYDVKM. The CDR3 loop spans 12 amino acids. Trimming took off 5 bases at V and 12 bases at J, with 14 bases between the two ends. The CDR3 DNA follows: TGTGCCAGCAGTGAACAGGAATTGGGCCAGCATTTT. Translating it yields CASSEQELGQHF.

V and J are TRBV7-6 and TRBJ1-3; possible D gene TRBD1, 5 bases. The ends were cut back, 3 bases at V and 0 bases at J, with 9 bases in the middle. The germline V gene has CDR1 SGHVS and CDR2 FNYEAQ. The CDR3 length is 15 residues. The DNA for the CDR3 is TGTGCCAGCAGCTTGGACATCCTCTCTGGAAACACCATATATTTT. This codes for CASSLDILSGNTIYF.

This clone was detected only once. The rearrangement uses TRBV19 and TRBJ1-3; the D is unclear. V lost 3 bases to trimming and J lost 2 bases, with 2 bases between them. Per germline, CDR1 LNHDA and CDR2 SQIVND (reference sequence). The CDR3 is 12 amino acids. CDR3: CASSMAGNTIYF. The CDR3 DNA follows: TGTGCCAGTAGTATGGCTGGAAACACCATATATTTT.

The chain joins TRBV28 to TRBJ2-2; a weak D match, TRBD2 (6 bases). Per germline, CDR1 MDHEN and CDR2 SYDVKM. This CDR3 region has 15 residues. With 3 bases removed from V and 3 bases from J, the gap between germline ends came to 11 bases. This CDR3 is CASSFGGADTGELFF. CDR3 coding DNA: TGTGCCAGCAGTTTCGGAGGGGCGGACACCGGGGAGCTGTTTTTT.

The CDR3: CSVEDRKTGQSFSGELFF. In DNA form, the CDR3 reads TGCAGCGTTGAAGATAGGAAGACGGGGCAATCGTTCTCCGGGGAGCTGTTTTTT. This chain joins TRBV29-1 and TRBJ2-2, with D possibly called TRBD1 or TRBD2 (5 bases each). CDR1 is SQVTM and CDR2 is ANQGSEA in the germline V gene. The CDR3 length is 18 residues. Trimming cost V 0 bases and J 6 bases, with 23 bases left between them.

The chain is built from TRBV7-8 and TRBJ2-7; D unresolved. Trimming shortened V by 0 bases and J by 0 bases, and 6 bases separated the two germline ends. The CDR3 spans 14 residues. Germline CDR1 reads SGHVS; CDR2 reads FQNEAQ. CDR3 loop: CASSLASGSYEQYF. CDR3 DNA: TGTGCCAGCAGCTTAGCGTCAGGCTCCTACGAGCAGTACTTC.

The rearrangement joins TRBV6-6 to TRBJ1-5; no firm D call. Germline-derived CDR1 and CDR2 are MNHNY and SVGAGI (reference sequence). The V end lost 3 bases, the J end lost 1 base, and 7 bases lay between the germline ends. CDR3 length equals 14 residues. CDR3 loop: CASSYKFSNQPQHF. The CDR3 nucleotides are TGTGCCAGCAGTTATAAGTTCAGCAATCAGCCCCAGCATTTT.

The V and J genes are TRBV5-6 and TRBJ1-1; D may be TRBD1 (5 bases). The CDR3 has 13 amino acids. V was shortened by 5 bases and J by 4 bases, with 12 bases between the two germline ends. CDR1 is SGHDT and CDR2 is YYEEEE in the germline V gene. For the CDR3, the DNA is TGTGCCAGCAGTTTCGCGAGGGGCACTGAAGCTTTCTTT. It translates to CASSFARGTEAFF.

This clone has only a few counts. A junction end diverges from the germline sequence, so it may reflect a read error. V usage is TRBV28 and J usage is TRBJ2-7, with D uncertain. The CDR3 is 15 amino acids. Germline V CDR1 and CDR2: MDHEN, SYDVKM. The CDR3 protein is CASSLGGSGVYGQYF. In nucleotides, the CDR3 is TGTGCCAGCAGTTTAGGTGGGTCCGGAGTTTACGGGCAGTACTTC. Filled out from reference TRBV28 and TRBJ2-7, the complete variable domain reads DVKVTQSSRYLVKRTGEKVFLECVQDMDHENMFWYRQDPGLGLRLIYFSYDVKMKEKGDIPEGYSVSREKKERFSLILESASTNQTSMYLCASSLGGSGVYGQYFGPGTRLTVT.

The genes are TRBV29-1 and TRBJ2-2; D not certain. This CDR3 has 13 amino acids. V lost 1 base and J lost 4, with 7 bases in between. Germline V CDR1 and CDR2: SQVTM, ANQGSEA. DNA for the CDR3: TGCAGCGTTGAAGTGGTGTTCACCGGGGAGCTGTTTTTT. Protein: CSVEVVFTGELFF.

The chain couples TRBV6-6 to TRBJ1-6, with 9 bases aligning to TRBD1. Germline V gives CDR1 MNHNY, CDR2 SVGAGI (reference sequence). V lost 4 bases and J lost 10; bases outside the gene matches: 5. The CDR3 totals 14 residues. The CDR3 DNA follows: TGTGCCAGCAGTTTGGGACAGGGTATATCACCCCTCCACTTT. Its translation: CASSLGQGISPLHF.

The chain is built from TRBV6-5 and TRBJ2-6; a possible D gene is TRBD1 (6 bases). V was cut by 7 bases and J by 2 bases, with 12 bases left in between. Germline V gene lookup returns CDR1 MNHEY and CDR2 SVGAGI. This CDR3 contains 15 residues. This chain's CDR3 is CASTAQGPGANVLTF. CDR3 sequence (DNA): TGTGCCAGCACCGCACAGGGACCTGGGGCCAACGTCCTGACTTTC.

The chain recombines TRBV27 with TRBJ2-5; 8 bases line up with TRBD1. This CDR3 has 16 residues. The V segment lost 6 bases and the J segment 2 bases; nucleotides outside the gene matches: 11. Germline-derived CDR1 and CDR2 are MNHEY and SMNVEV (reference sequence). CDR3 bases: TGTGCCAGCAGCCGACGATGGCAGGGGGCACAAGAGACCCAGTACTTC. Translating gives CASSRRWQGAQETQYF.

The chain links TRBV7-2 to TRBJ2-5; D is ambiguous. Germline V gene data show CDR1 as SGHTA and CDR2 as FQGNSA. Trimming took 1 base from V and 5 from J, leaving 14 bases between them. This CDR3 is 15 amino acids long. In nucleotides, the CDR3 is TGTGCCAGCAGCTTAGATCTCTCCCAGGTGGAGACCCAGTACTTC. Translated: CASSLDLSQVETQYF.

This chain links TRBV6-5 with TRBJ2-3, with a possible D match to TRBD2 (6 bases). The V gene's germline CDR1 is MNHEY and CDR2 SVGAGI. There are 14 residues in the CDR3. V lost 4 bases, J lost 2 bases, and 10 bases lay in between. The CDR3 region has the DNA TGTGCCAGCAGTTCTAGGAGGGTCACAGATACGCAGTATTTT. It codes for CASSSRRVTDTQYF.

The rearrangement links TRBV5-4 to TRBJ1-4; 9 nucleotides match TRBD1. Losses at the gene ends were 0 bases for V and 4 bases for J; bases not matched to a gene: 7. Germline lookup yields CDR1 SGHNT and CDR2 YYREEE (reference sequence). The CDR3 has 17 residues. The chain's CDR3 is CASSLAGQGRGNEKLFF. The CDR3 bases are TGTGCCAGCAGCTTGGCGGGACAGGGACGCGGTAATGAAAAACTGTTTTTT.

The J gene is TRBJ1-6, the V gene TRBV28; TRBD1 agrees at 10 bases. Germline trimming cut 5 bases from V and 0 bases from J; bases unmatched to any gene: 7. The germline gives CDR1 MDHEN, CDR2 SYDVKM. This CDR3 comprises 18 residues. The CDR3 DNA sequence: TGTGCCAGCAGTACCGGGGACAGGGGATTCTCCTATAATTCACCCCTCCACTTT. This encodes CASSTGDRGFSYNSPLHF.

This chain links TRBV27 with TRBJ2-5; D is undetermined. V was shortened by 4 bases and J by 7 bases, with 13 bases between the two germline ends. The CDR3 consists of 13 residues. Germline CDR1 is MNHEY and CDR2 is SMNVEV (reference sequence). CDR3 residues: CASSSAPLGTQYF. The CDR3 coding sequence is TGTGCCAGCAGTTCGGCCCCGTTGGGGACCCAGTACTTC.

The V call is TRBV5-1, the J call TRBJ2-2, with D possibly matching TRBD1 (6 bases). This CDR3 is built from 14 residues. The V end was cut by 4 bases, the J end by 7 bases, with 14 bases between. CDR1 SGHRS and CDR2 YFSETQ come from the germline V gene. CDR3 loop: CASSGAGVIGELFF. For the CDR3, the DNA is TGCGCCAGCAGCGGGGCAGGGGTGATCGGGGAGCTGTTTTTT.

This clone was seen once. The chain carries TRBV6-5 and TRBJ2-7; 11 positions agree with TRBD1. CDR3 length: 14 amino acids. Germline lookup yields CDR1 MNHEY and CDR2 SVGAGI. V lost 2 bases, J lost 7 bases, and 4 bases stayed unmatched. The CDR3 nucleotides read TGTGCCAGCAGTTACCATGGGACAGGGGGAGAGCAGTACTTC. Protein product: CASSYHGTGGEQYF.

V is TRBV19 and J is TRBJ1-2; weak D call: TRBD1 (6 bases). The CDR3 is made up of 16 amino acids. Germline loops: CDR1 LNHDA, CDR2 SQIVND (reference sequence). V was cut by 8 bases and J by 1 base, with 20 bases left in between. CDR3 residues: CASAAQGSRSNYGYTF. CDR3 DNA sequence: TGTGCCAGTGCGGCGCAGGGGTCCCGGAGTAACTATGGCTACACCTTC.

The chain couples TRBV7-2 to TRBJ1-4; D unresolved. The CDR3 loop spans 15 amino acids. Germline values: CDR1 SGHTA, CDR2 FQGNSA. V lost 6 bases, J lost 5 bases, and 16 bases lay in between. The CDR3 nucleotides read TGTGCCAGCAGTCCCCGGGCATGGGGAAATGAAAAACTGTTTTTT. Protein sequence: CASSPRAWGNEKLFF. The full variable domain, in which reference TRBV7-2 and TRBJ1-4 provide the parts outside the CDR3, is GAGVSQSPSNKVTEKGKDVELRCDPISGHTALYWYRQSLGQGLEFLIYFQGNSAPDKSGLPSDRFSAERTGGSVSTLTIQRTQQEDSAVYLCASSPRAWGNEKLFFGSGTQLSVL.

The CDR3: CASSPTRETQYF. CDR3 nucleotide sequence: TGTGCCAGCAGCCCCACACGAGAGACCCAGTACTTC. The chain recombines TRBV7-8 with TRBJ2-5; D gene ambiguous. From germline, CDR1 is SGHVS and CDR2 FQNEAQ. V lost 5 bases, J lost 4 bases, and 8 bases lay in between. The length of the CDR3 is 12 residues.